This paragraph reports one T cell receptor (beta chain). This sample stems from a study of radiotherapy plus CTLA-4 blockade in lung cancer. The assay was immunoSEQ multiplex PCR, and TCRdb's table has in-frame clones only and misses some. This table has more than 90,000 clones, nearly 80% appearing once. Trimming removed 5 bases from V and 2 bases from J; junction bases left unmatched: 6. Germline V gene lookup returns CDR1 PRHDT and CDR2 FYEKMQ (reference sequence). The CDR3 consists of 15 residues. The source is a human donor with non-small cell lung cancer who had a partial response to radiotherapy plus ipilimumab. This chain connects TRBV13 to TRBJ1-3; 7 bases are shared with TRBD1. Here the sequenced sample was peripheral blood, taken from a patient treated with radiotherapy plus ipilimumab. The CDR3 region is CASSATGRTGNTIYF. As DNA, the CDR3 is TGTGCCAGCAGCGCGACAGGGAGGACTGGAAACACCATATATTTT.